This TCR beta chain was observed in a study of T-cell reconstitution after alpha-beta-depleted transplantation in children. Library preparation (for TCRbeta) was performed with unique molecular identifiers. TCRdb reprocessed the PCR reads via MiXCR and lists one record per CDR3 protein. The profile shows under 850,000 distinct CDR3 sequences, approximately 14% of them singletons. Whole-study findings and limits: As was reported, about two months after transplant, alpha-beta T cells came from several hundred expanded graft clones. Newly produced T cells mostly accounted for T-cell counts and diversity one year post-transplant. For some patients, TCRbeta diversity was high at day 60 because of recipient T cells and thymic progenitors that survived.

This clonotype was counted only a few times. What it recognizes is unknown. The origin of this receptor is a girl aged 2-10 years with congenital amegakaryocytic thrombocytopenia, due to receive a stem cell transplant. Here the sequenced sample was PBMCs, taken before TCRalphabeta/CD19-depleted stem cell transplant.

CDR3 sequence: CAWSPIRTSGPGSYEQYF. The CDR3 DNA reads TGTGCCTGGAGTCCTATTAGGACTAGCGGGCCGGGCTCCTACGAGCAGTACTTC. This chain links TRBV30 with TRBJ2-7; 11 nucleotides align to TRBD2. The J segment lost 0 bases and the V segment lost 2 bases, leaving 12 bases of the junction unmatched. From germline, CDR1 is GTSNPN and CDR2 SVGIG (reference sequence). This CDR3 is 18 amino acids long.